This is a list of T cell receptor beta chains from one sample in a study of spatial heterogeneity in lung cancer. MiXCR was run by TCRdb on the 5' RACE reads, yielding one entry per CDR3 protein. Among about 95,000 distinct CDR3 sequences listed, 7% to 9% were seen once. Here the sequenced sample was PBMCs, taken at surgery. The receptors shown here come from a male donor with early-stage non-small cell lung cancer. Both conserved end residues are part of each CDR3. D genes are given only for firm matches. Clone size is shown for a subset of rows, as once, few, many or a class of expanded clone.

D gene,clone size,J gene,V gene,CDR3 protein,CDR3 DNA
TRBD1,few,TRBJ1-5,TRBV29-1,CSVEEGQGLSNQPQHF,TGCAGCGTTGAAGAAGGACAGGGGCTGAGCAATCAGCCCCAGCATTTT
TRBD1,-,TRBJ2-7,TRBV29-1,CSVEDWRTGFYEQYF,TGCAGCGTTGAAGATTGGAGGACAGGGTTCTACGAGCAGTACTTC
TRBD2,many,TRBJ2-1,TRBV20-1,CSAPIPSGPRVNEQFF,TGCAGTGCTCCCATCCCTAGCGGTCCCCGGGTCAATGAGCAGTTCTTC
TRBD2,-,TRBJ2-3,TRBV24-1,CATSAVTSGTSDTQYF,TGTGCCACCAGTGCTGTCACTAGCGGGACATCAGATACGCAGTATTTT
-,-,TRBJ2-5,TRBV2,CASKGTQETQYF,TGTGCCAGCAAGGGGACCCAAGAGACCCAGTACTTC
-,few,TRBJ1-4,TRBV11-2,CASSLGRTTNEKLFF,TGTGCCAGCAGCTTAGGACGGACAACTAATGAAAAACTGTTTTTT
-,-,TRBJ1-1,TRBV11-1,CASKGRDLNTEAFF,TGTGCCAGCAAAGGGAGGGATCTGAACACTGAAGCTTTCTTT
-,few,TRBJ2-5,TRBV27,CASSLKGTVETQYF,TGTGCCAGCAGTTTAAAGGGGACCGTAGAGACCCAGTACTTC
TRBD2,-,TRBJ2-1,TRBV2,CASSTGTSGRAHKQFF,TGTGCCAGCAGTACCGGGACTAGCGGGAGGGCCCATAAGCAGTTCTTC
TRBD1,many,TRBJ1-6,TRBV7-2,CASSYRTGDNSPLHF,TGTGCCAGCAGCTACCGGACAGGAGATAATTCACCCCTCCACTTT
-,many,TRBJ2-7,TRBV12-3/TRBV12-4,CASSSFGSYEQYF,TGTGCCAGCAGTTCCTTTGGCTCCTACGAGCAGTACTTC
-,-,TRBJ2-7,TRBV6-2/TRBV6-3,CASSPSGSLYEQYF,TGTGCCAGCAGCCCCTCGGGCAGCTTGTACGAGCAGTACTTC
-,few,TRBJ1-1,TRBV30,CAWAKGLWAFF,TGTGCCTGGGCCAAGGGGTTGTGGGCTTTCTTT
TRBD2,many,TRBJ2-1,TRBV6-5,CASSYERLAGGSEQFF,TGTGCCAGCAGTTATGAGCGACTAGCGGGAGGGAGTGAGCAGTTCTTC
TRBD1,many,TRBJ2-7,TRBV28,CASKPQGQGVHEQYF,TGTGCCAGCAAACCTCAGGGACAGGGCGTGCACGAGCAGTACTTC
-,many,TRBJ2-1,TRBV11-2,CASSFARRNEQFF,TGTGCCAGCAGCTTCGCCCGTAGGAATGAGCAGTTCTTC
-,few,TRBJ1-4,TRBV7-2,CASSSGALGEKLFF,TGTGCCAGCAGCTCTGGGGCGTTGGGGGAAAAACTGTTTTTT
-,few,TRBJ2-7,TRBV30,CAWSGRGEQYF,TGTGCCTGGAGTGGTCGAGGGGAGCAGTACTTC
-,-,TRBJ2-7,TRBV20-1,CSARDPRSVSYEQYF,TGCAGTGCTAGAGACCCCAGATCCGTCTCCTACGAGCAGTACTTC
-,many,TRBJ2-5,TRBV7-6,CASSSGTAVTQYF,TGTGCCAGCAGCTCCGGGACGGCAGTGACCCAGTACTTC
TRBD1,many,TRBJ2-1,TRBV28,CASSLGGTGQLEQFF,TGTGCCAGCAGTTTAGGAGGGACAGGTCAGTTAGAGCAGTTCTTC
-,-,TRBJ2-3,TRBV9,CASSVSVQRDTQYF,TGTGCCAGCAGCGTCTCAGTCCAGAGAGATACGCAGTATTTT
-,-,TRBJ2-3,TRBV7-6,CASSLASSLAMDTQYF,TGTGCCAGCAGCTTAGCTAGTTCACTAGCTATGGATACGCAGTATTTT
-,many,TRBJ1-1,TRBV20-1,CSARRRVSEAFF,TGCAGTGCTAGAAGGCGGGTCAGTGAAGCTTTCTTT
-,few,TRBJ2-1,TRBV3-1,CASNFGAVNNEQFF,TGTGCCAGCAACTTTGGCGCAGTGAACAATGAGCAGTTCTTC
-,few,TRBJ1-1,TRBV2,CASRFDSPEAFF,TGTGCCAGCAGATTCGACAGCCCTGAAGCTTTCTTT
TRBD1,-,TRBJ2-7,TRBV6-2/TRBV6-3,CASSYPLTVGQGREQYF,TGTGCCAGCAGTTACCCCCTGACTGTGGGACAGGGCAGAGAGCAGTACTTC
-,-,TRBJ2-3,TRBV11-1,CASSSPQYPVDTQYF,TGTGCCAGCAGCTCTCCACAGTACCCCGTAGATACGCAGTATTTT
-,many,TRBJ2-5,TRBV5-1,CASNLQETQYF,TGCGCCAGCAACTTGCAAGAGACCCAGTACTTC
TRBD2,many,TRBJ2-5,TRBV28,CASSWGLAGYQETQYF,TGTGCCAGCAGCTGGGGACTAGCGGGATACCAAGAGACCCAGTACTTC
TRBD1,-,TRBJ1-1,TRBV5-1,CASSAGTGGGTEAFF,TGCGCCAGCAGCGCCGGGACAGGGGGAGGAACTGAAGCTTTCTTT
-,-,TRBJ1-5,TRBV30,CAWIYSGVNQPQHF,TGTGCCTGGATTTATAGCGGGGTCAATCAGCCCCAGCATTTT
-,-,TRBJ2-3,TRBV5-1,CASSLASSTDTQYF,TGCGCCAGCAGCTTGGCCTCAAGCACAGATACGCAGTATTTT
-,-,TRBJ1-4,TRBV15,CATSRDARKDEKLFF,TGTGCCACCAGCAGAGATGCCAGGAAGGACGAAAAACTGTTTTTT
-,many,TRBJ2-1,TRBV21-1,CASSNVSTLVPYNEQFF,TGTGCCAGCAGCAACGTATCGACTCTTGTCCCCTACAATGAGCAGTTCTTC
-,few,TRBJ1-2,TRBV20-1,CSARDGAAGAGYTF,TGCAGTGCTAGAGATGGCGCAGCCGGAGCTGGCTACACCTTC
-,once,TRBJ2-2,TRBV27,CASSITNTGELFF,TGTGCCAGCAGTATAACGAACACCGGGGAGCTGTTTTTT
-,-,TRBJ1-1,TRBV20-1,CSASANDGVNTEAFF,TGCAGTGCTAGTGCCAATGACGGGGTGAACACTGAAGCTTTCTTT
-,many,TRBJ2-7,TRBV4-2,CASSQEVAGMQYF,TGTGCCAGCAGCCAAGAAGTGGCGGGGATGCAGTACTTC
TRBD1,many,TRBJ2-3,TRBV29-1,CSVARQGRDTQYF,TGCAGCGTTGCTCGACAGGGGAGAGATACGCAGTATTTT
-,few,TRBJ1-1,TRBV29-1,CSVGETPGTEAFF,TGCAGCGTTGGTGAAACTCCGGGCACTGAAGCTTTCTTT
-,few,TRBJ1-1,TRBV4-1,CASSQAGAGGPEAFF,TGCGCCAGCAGCCAAGCGGGGGCCGGGGGTCCTGAAGCTTTCTTT
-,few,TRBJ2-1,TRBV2,CASSEPISINEQFF,TGTGCCAGCAGTGAACCGATAAGTATCAATGAGCAGTTCTTC
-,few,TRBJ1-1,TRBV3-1,CASSQAQNTEAFF,TGTGCCAGCAGCCAAGCCCAGAACACTGAAGCTTTCTTT
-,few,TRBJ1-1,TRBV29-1,CSVVASLGTEAFF,TGCAGCGTTGTAGCCAGTCTTGGGACTGAAGCTTTCTTT
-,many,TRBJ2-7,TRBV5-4,CASSLAGTPRSSDF,TGTGCCAGCAGCTTGGCCGGGACACCTCGCTCTTCGGACTTC
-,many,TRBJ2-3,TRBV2,CASSVRTDTQYF,TGTGCCAGCAGTGTTAGGACAGATACGCAGTATTTT
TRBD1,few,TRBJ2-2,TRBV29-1,CSVVPLGQGGTGELFF,TGCAGCGTAGTACCACTGGGACAGGGAGGAACCGGGGAGCTGTTTTTT
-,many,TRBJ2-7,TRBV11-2,CASSFSTGSYEQYF,TGTGCCAGCAGCTTTTCCACTGGATCCTACGAGCAGTACTTC
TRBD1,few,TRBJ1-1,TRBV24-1,CATSDPQGARVPTEAFF,TGTGCCACCAGTGATCCCCAGGGGGCGCGGGTGCCCACTGAAGCTTTCTTT
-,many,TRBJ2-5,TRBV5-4,CASTDGQPQGETQYF,TGTGCCAGCACCGACGGACAGCCGCAGGGAGAGACCCAGTACTTC
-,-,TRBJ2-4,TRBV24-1,CATTTWASPRDIQYF,TGTGCCACCACTACTTGGGCCTCCCCACGAGACATTCAGTACTTC
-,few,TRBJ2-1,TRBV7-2,CASSLGPLREQFF,TGTGCCAGCAGCTTAGGGCCCCTTCGCGAGCAGTTCTTC